These T cell receptor beta chains were read from a single sample in a study of identical twins. TCRdb re-analysed the 5' RACE reads in MiXCR, keeping a single row per CDR3 protein. Counted here are 500,000 or so distinct CDR3 sequences, 14% occurring once; the ten biggest clones make up about 0.52%. This sample also belongs to another study, concerning yellow fever vaccine responses in identical twins.

Material: CD4+ T cells sorted from blood. These receptors came from a young woman in good health. The CDR3 runs from the conserved cysteine through the conserved F or W. D genes are given only for firm matches. Where a row states a size, it is once, few, many or the class of an expanded clone; other rows omit it.

>TRBV30|TRBD2|TRBJ2-1|NA
CAWSWASGEYNEQFF
TGTGCCTGGAGTTGGGCTAGCGGGGAATACAATGAGCAGTTCTTC
>TRBV11-2|TRBD2|TRBJ2-5|NA
CASRRPGLAGVETQYF
TGTGCCAGCAGACGCCCTGGACTAGCGGGAGTGGAGACCCAGTACTTC
>TRBV6-1|NA|TRBJ2-2|NA
CASRPVGTPNTGELFF
TGTGCCAGCAGACCGGTTGGGACACCGAACACCGGGGAGCTGTTTTTT
>TRBV6-4|NA|TRBJ1-1|few
CASSDATAVRVHTEAFF
TGTGCCAGCAGTGACGCGACAGCCGTCCGGGTACACACTGAAGCTTTCTTT
>TRBV20-1|NA|TRBJ2-7|NA
CSARRDPTYEQYF
TGCAGTGCTCGCCGGGACCCAACCTACGAGCAGTACTTC
>TRBV6-5|TRBD1|TRBJ2-1|many
CASSSDRIKINEQFF
TGTGCCAGCAGTTCGGACAGGATTAAAATCAATGAGCAGTTCTTC
>TRBV9|NA|TRBJ2-1|few
CASSGADSPYNEQFF
TGTGCCAGCAGTGGGGCGGACAGTCCATACAATGAGCAGTTCTTC
>TRBV30|TRBD1|TRBJ1-5|NA
CAWSVGDRGNQPQHF
TGTGCCTGGAGTGTCGGGGACAGGGGGAATCAGCCCCAGCATTTT
>TRBV3-1|NA|TRBJ1-6|NA
CASRSGENSPLHF
TGTGCCAGCAGGAGTGGGGAAAATTCACCCCTCCACTTT
>TRBV28|NA|TRBJ2-3|few
CASREGDHSTDTQYF
TGTGCCAGCAGGGAGGGGGACCATAGCACAGATACGCAGTATTTT